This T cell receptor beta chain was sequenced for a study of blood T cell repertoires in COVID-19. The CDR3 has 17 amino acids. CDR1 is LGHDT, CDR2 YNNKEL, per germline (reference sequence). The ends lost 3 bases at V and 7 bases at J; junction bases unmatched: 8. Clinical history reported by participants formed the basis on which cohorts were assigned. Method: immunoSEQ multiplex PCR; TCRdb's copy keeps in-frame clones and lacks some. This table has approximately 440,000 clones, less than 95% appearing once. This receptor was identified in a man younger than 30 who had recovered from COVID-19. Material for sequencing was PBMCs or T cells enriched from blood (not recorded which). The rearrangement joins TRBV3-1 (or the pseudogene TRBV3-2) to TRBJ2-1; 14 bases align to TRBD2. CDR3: CASSHVPGLAGDNEQFF. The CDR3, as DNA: TGTGCCAGCAGCCATGTCCCGGGACTAGCGGGAGATAATGAGCAGTTCTTC.